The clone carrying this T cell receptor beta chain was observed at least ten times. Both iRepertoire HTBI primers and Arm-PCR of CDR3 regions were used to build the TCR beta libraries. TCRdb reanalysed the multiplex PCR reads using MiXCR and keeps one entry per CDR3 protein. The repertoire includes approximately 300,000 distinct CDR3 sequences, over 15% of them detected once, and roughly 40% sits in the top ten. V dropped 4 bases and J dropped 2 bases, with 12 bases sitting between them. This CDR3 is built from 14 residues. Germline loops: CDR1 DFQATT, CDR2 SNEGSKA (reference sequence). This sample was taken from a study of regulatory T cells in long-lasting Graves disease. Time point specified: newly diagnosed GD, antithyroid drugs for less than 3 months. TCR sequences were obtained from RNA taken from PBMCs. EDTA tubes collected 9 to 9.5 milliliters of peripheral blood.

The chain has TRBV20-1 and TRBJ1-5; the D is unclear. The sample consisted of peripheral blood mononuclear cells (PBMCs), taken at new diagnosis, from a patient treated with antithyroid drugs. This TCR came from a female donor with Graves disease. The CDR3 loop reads CSAIEASGNQPQHF. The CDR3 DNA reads TGCAGTGCTATAGAAGCCTCGGGCAATCAGCCCCAGCATTTT.